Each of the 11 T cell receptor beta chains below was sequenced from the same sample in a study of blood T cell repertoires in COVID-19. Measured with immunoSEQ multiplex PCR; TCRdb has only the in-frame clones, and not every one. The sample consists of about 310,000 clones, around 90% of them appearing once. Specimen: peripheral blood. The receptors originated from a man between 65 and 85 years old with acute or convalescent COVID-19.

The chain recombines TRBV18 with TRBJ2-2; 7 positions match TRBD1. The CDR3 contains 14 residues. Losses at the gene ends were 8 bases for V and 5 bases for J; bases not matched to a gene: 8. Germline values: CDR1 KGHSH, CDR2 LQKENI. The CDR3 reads CASTQDRLTGELFF. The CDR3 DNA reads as TGTGCCAGCACTCAGGACAGGTTGACCGGGGAGCTGTTTTTT.

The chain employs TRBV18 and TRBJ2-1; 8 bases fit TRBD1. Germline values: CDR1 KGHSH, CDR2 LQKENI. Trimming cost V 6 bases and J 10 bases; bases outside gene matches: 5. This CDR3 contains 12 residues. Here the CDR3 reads CASSRDRGEQFF. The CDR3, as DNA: TGTGCCAGCTCGCGCGACAGGGGCGAGCAGTTCTTC.

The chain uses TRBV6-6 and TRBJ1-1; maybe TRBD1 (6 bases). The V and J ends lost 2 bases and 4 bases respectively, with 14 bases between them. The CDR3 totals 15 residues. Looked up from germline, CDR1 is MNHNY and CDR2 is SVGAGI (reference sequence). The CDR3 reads CASSYADSSGTEAFF. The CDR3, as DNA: TGTGCCAGCAGTTACGCGGACAGTAGTGGCACTGAAGCTTTCTTT.

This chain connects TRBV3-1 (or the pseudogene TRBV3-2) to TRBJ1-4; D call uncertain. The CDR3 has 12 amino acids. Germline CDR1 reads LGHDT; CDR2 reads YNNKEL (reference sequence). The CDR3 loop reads CAASGTNEKLFF. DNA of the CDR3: TGTGCAGCGTCCGGCACTAATGAAAAACTGTTTTTT.

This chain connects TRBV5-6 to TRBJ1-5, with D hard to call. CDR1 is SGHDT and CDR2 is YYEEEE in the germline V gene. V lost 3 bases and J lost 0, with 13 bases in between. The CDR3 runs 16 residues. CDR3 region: CASSSRLGYSNQPQHF. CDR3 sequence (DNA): TGTGCCAGCAGCTCTAGGTTGGGTTATAGCAATCAGCCCCAGCATTTT.

CDR3 sequence: CASNRDRGRSGELFF. The CDR3 coding sequence is TGTGCCAGTAACCGGGACAGGGGAAGGTCCGGGGAGCTGTTTTTT. The rearrangement joins TRBV19 to TRBJ2-2, with 10 bases that match TRBD1. V dropped 7 bases and J dropped 6; count of bases not matched to a gene: 8. The CDR3 is made up of 15 amino acids. The germline V gene has CDR1 LNHDA and CDR2 SQIVND (reference sequence).

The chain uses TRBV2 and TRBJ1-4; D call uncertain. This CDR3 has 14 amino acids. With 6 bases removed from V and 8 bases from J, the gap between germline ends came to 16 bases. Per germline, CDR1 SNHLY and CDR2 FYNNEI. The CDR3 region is CASRATPSGEKLFF. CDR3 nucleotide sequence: TGTGCCAGCAGGGCGACACCGTCTGGGGAAAAACTGTTTTTT.

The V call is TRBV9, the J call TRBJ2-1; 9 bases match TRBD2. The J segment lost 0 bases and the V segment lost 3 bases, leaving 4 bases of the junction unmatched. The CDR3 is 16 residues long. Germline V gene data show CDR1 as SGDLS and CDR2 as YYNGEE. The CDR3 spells CASSASGVSSYNEQFF. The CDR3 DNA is TGTGCCAGCAGCGCTAGCGGGGTAAGCTCCTACAATGAGCAGTTCTTC.

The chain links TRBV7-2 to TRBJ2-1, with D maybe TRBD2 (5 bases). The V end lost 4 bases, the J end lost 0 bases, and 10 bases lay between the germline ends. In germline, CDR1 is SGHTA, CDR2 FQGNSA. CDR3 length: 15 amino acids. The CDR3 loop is CASSSLGSSYNEQFF. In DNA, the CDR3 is TGTGCCAGCAGCTCACTGGGGAGCTCCTACAATGAGCAGTTCTTC.

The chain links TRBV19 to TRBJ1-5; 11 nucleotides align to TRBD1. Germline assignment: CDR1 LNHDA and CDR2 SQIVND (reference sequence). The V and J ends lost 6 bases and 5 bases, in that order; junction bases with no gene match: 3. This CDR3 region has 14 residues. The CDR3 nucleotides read TGTGCCAGTAGGGGGGACAGGGGGTATCAGCCCCAGCATTTT. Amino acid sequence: CASRGDRGYQPQHF. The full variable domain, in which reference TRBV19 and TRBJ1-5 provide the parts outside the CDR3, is DGGITQSPKYLFRKEGQNVTLSCEQNLNHDAMYWYRQDPGQGLRLIYYSQIVNDFQKGDIAEGYSVSREKKESFPLTVTSAQKNPTAFYLCASRGDRGYQPQHFGDGTRLSIL.

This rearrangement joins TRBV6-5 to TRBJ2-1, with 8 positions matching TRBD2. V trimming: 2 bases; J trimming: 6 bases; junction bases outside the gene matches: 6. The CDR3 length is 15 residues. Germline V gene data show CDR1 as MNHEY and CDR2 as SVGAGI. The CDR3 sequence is CASSYAGGYGNEQFF. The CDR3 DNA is TGTGCCAGCAGTTACGCGGGGGGTTATGGCAATGAGCAGTTCTTC.